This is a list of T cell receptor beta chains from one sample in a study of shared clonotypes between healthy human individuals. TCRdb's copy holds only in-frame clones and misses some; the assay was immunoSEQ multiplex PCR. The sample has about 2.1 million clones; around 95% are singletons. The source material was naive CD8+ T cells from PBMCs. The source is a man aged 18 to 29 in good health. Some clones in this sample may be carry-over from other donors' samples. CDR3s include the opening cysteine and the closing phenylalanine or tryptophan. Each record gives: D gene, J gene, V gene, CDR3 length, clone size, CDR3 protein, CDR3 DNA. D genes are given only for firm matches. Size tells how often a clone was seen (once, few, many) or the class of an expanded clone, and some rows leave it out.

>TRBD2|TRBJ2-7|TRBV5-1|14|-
CASTSGNWNYEQYF
TGCGCCAGTACCAGCGGGAACTGGAACTACGAGCAGTACTTC
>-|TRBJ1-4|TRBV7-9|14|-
CASSSPDRNEKLFF
TGTGCCAGCAGCTCCCCCGACCGAAATGAAAAACTGTTTTTT
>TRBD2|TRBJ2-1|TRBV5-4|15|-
CASSLGLARGDEQFF
TGTGCCAGCAGCTTGGGACTAGCCCGAGGGGATGAGCAGTTCTTC
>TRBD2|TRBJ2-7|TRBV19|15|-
CASSFGTSGIYEQYF
TGTGCCAGTAGTTTTGGGACTAGCGGGATCTACGAGCAGTACTTC
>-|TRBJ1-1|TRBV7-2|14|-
CASSLEGWNTEAFF
TGTGCCAGCAGCTTAGAGGGGTGGAACACTGAAGCTTTCTTT
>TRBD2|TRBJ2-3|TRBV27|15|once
CASRIAGLGLDTQYF
TGTGCCAGCAGAATAGCGGGACTAGGTTTGGATACGCAGTATTTT
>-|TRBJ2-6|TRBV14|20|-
CASSQFTPRVGWSGANVLTF
TGTGCCAGCAGCCAGTTCACCCCGCGGGTGGGTTGGTCTGGGGCCAACGTCCTGACTTTC
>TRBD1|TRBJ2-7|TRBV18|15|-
CASSRSEDRGYEQYF
TGTGCCAGCTCCCGATCGGAGGACAGGGGATACGAGCAGTACTTC
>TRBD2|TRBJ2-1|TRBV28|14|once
CASRTSGNYNEQFF
TGTGCCAGCAGAACTAGCGGGAACTACAATGAGCAGTTCTTC
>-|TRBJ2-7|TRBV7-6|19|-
CASSISRDPLYSSSYEQYF
TGTGCCAGCAGCATAAGCCGAGACCCACTATACTCGAGCTCCTACGAGCAGTACTTC
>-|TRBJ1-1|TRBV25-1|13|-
CASSVQEGPEAFF
TGTGCCAGCAGTGTCCAGGAGGGGCCCGAAGCTTTCTTT
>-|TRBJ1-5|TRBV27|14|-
CASSWTVSNQPQHF
TGTGCCAGCAGCTGGACAGTCAGCAATCAGCCCCAGCATTTT
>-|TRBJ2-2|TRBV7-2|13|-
CASSLRVAGELFF
TGTGCCAGCAGCTTGAGGGTGGCCGGGGAGCTGTTTTTT
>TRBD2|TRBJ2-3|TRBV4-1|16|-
CASSQGLAGSTDTQYF
TGCGCCAGCAGCCAAGGACTAGCGGGGAGCACAGATACGCAGTATTTT
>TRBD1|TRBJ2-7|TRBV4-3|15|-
CASSQRTGGVYEQYF
TGCGCCAGCAGCCAAAGGACAGGGGGAGTCTACGAGCAGTACTTC
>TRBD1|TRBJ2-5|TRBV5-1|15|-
CASSAEGARQETQYF
TGCGCCAGCAGCGCAGAGGGGGCCCGCCAAGAGACCCAGTACTTC
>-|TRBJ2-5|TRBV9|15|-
CASTVNSRAGETQYF
TGTGCCAGCACCGTAAACTCCAGGGCGGGAGAGACCCAGTACTTC
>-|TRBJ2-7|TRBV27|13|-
CASSLTPLGEQYF
TGTGCCAGCAGTCTGACACCCCTCGGCGAGCAGTACTTC
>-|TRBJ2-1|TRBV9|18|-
CASSLQPGEGASYNEQFF
TGTGCCAGCAGCCTTCAACCGGGAGAAGGGGCCAGCTACAATGAGCAGTTCTTC
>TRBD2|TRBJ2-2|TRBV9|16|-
CASSPRSGSNTGELFF
TGTGCCAGCAGCCCCCGGAGCGGGAGTAACACCGGGGAGCTGTTTTTT
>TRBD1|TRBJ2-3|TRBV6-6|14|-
CASSLDRGTDTQYF
TGTGCCAGCAGCCTGGACAGGGGTACAGATACGCAGTATTTT
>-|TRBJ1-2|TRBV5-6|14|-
CASSFLGIDYGYTF
TGTGCCAGCAGCTTCCTCGGGATCGACTATGGCTACACCTTC
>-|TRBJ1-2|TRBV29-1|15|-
CSVDPVNTPVGGYTF
TGCAGCGTTGATCCTGTAAACACCCCGGTGGGAGGCTACACCTTC
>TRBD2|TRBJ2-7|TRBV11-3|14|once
CASSPGLPSGEQYF
TGTGCCAGCAGCCCGGGACTACCCTCGGGAGAGCAGTACTTC
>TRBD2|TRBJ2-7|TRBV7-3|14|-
CASSLTGLASEQYF
TGTGCCAGCAGCTTAACGGGACTAGCCTCCGAGCAGTACTTC
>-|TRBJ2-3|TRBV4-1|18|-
CASSQPKGTASSTDTQYF
TGCGCCAGCAGCCAACCAAAGGGGACGGCCTCTAGCACAGATACGCAGTATTTT
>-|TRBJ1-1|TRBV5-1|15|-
CASSLAGQMNTEAFF
TGCGCCAGCAGCTTGGCAGGACAGATGAACACTGAAGCTTTCTTT
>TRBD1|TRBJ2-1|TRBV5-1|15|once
CASSLGQGSYNEQFF
TGCGCCAGCAGCCTGGGACAGGGTTCCTACAATGAGCAGTTCTTC
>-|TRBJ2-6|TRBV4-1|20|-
CASSRASDSRTSSGANVLTF
TGCGCCAGCAGCCGGGCCTCGGACAGCAGAACGAGCTCTGGGGCCAACGTCCTGACTTTC
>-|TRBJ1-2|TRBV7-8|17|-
CASSPSKTGIINYGYTF
TGTGCCAGCAGCCCATCAAAAACAGGAATAATAAACTATGGCTACACCTTC
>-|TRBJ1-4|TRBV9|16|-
CASSPRDRATNEKLFF
TGTGCCAGCAGCCCGCGGGACCGCGCAACTAATGAAAAACTGTTTTTT
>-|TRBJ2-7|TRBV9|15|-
CASSVTGTSIYEQYF
TGTGCCAGCAGCGTAACCGGGACCTCGATCTACGAGCAGTACTTC
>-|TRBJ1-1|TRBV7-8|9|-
CAIGAGAFF
TGTGCCATCGGGGCTGGGGCTTTCTTT
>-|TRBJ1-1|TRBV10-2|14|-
CASSMVGANTEAFF
TGCGCCAGCAGTATGGTAGGGGCGAACACTGAAGCTTTCTTT
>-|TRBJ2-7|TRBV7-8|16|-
CASSPGEGAKSYEQYF
TGTGCCAGCAGCCCCGGGGAGGGGGCAAAGTCCTACGAGCAGTACTTC
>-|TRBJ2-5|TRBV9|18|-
CASSATGRTHGAFETQYF
TGTGCCAGCAGCGCAACAGGACGGACCCACGGGGCATTTGAGACCCAGTACTTC
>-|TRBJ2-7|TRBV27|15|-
CASSPPSSGTGEQYF
TGTGCCAGCAGTCCCCCTTCTAGCGGGACAGGCGAGCAGTACTTC
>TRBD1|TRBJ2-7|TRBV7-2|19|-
CASSRLGARTGFESYEQYF
TGTGCCAGCAGCCGCCTAGGGGCGCGGACAGGGTTCGAGTCCTACGAGCAGTACTTC
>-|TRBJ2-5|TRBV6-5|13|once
CASSYERGETQYF
TGTGCCAGCAGTTACGAAAGGGGAGAGACCCAGTACTTC
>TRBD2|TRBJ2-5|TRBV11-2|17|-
CASSYGLAGPSGETQYF
TGTGCCAGCAGCTATGGACTAGCGGGCCCCTCCGGAGAGACCCAGTACTTC
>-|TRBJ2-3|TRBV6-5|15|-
CASSYSRPFTDTQYF
TGTGCCAGCAGTTACTCGCGACCCTTCACAGATACGCAGTATTTT
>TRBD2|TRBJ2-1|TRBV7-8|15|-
CASSPRASGYNEQFF
TGTGCCAGCAGCCCCCGGGCTAGCGGGTACAATGAGCAGTTCTTC
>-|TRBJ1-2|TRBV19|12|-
CASSTGQFGYTF
TGTGCCAGTAGTACCGGACAGTTTGGCTACACCTTC
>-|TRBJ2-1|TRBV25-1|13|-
CASSDPRGVEQFF
TGTGCCAGCAGTGATCCGCGGGGCGTCGAGCAGTTCTTC
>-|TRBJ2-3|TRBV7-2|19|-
CASIGRGLWDWGAADTQYF
TGTGCCAGCATCGGGCGGGGGCTTTGGGACTGGGGAGCGGCAGATACGCAGTATTTT
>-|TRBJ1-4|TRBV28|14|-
CASSLVATNEKLFF
TGTGCCAGCAGCTTAGTTGCAACTAATGAAAAACTGTTTTTT
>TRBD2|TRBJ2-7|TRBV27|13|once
CASSRGGIHEQYF
TGTGCCAGCAGTCGGGGGGGGATCCACGAGCAGTACTTC
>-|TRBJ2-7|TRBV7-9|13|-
CASSLRGVEEQYF
TGTGCCAGCAGCTTAAGGGGGGTGGAGGAGCAGTACTTC
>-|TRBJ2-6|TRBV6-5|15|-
CASSLQVSGANVLTF
TGTGCCAGCAGTTTGCAGGTCTCTGGGGCCAACGTCCTGACTTTC
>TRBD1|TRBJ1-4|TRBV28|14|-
CASSRDRGGEKLFF
TGTGCCAGCAGCCGAGACAGGGGGGGTGAAAAACTGTTTTTT
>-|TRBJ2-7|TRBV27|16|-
CASSLLSRPLPYEQYF
TGTGCCAGCAGTTTATTATCCCGCCCACTCCCCTACGAGCAGTACTTC
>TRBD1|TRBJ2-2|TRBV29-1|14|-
CSAVGTVNTGELFF
TGCAGTGCGGTCGGGACAGTGAACACCGGGGAGCTGTTTTTT
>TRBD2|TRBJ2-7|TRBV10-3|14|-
CAISDSGGDYEQYF
TGTGCCATCAGTGATTCCGGGGGGGACTACGAGCAGTACTTC
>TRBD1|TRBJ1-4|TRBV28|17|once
CASSPYYRDREDEKLFF
TGTGCCAGCAGTCCTTACTACCGGGACAGGGAAGATGAAAAACTGTTTTTT